A selection of T cell receptor beta chains follows, all from one sample in a study of identifying expanded T cells in peripheral blood. Assay used: immunoSEQ multiplex PCR; TCRdb lists only in-frame clones, some missing. The table shows approximately 90,000 clones, with approximately 83% occurring only once. Sequenced material: blood. These receptors originate from a person aged 18-70 years in good health. The CDR3 runs from the conserved cysteine through the conserved F or W.

TRBJ1-1 TRBV19 CASSMWTGFMNTEAFF
TRBJ1-5 TRBV19 CASNTGGDQPQHF
TRBJ1-1 TRBV27 CASSLLIGGPNTEAFF
TRBJ1-2 TRBV30 CAWAGGASGYTF
TRBJ1-1 TRBV7-9 CASTQGFMNTEAFF
TRBJ2-2 TRBV30 CAWRPGLTGELFF
TRBJ1-2 TRBV9 CASSVGGVYGYTF
TRBJ1-4 TRBV20-1 CSATETRQMYF
TRBJ2-7 TRBV6-5 CASSYKARAYEQYF
TRBJ2-2 TRBV7-9 CASSEGQLNTGELFF
TRBJ2-7 TRBV18 CASSPPIGQGSLEQYF
TRBJ1-2 TRBV18 CASSEKQEGGYTF
TRBJ1-1 TRBV6-6 CASSSTRPAFF